The present TCR beta chain was sequenced within a study of beta chain features in type 1 diabetes. Study-wide findings and caveats: For Type 1 diabetes patients, all four CD4+ subsets carried TCRB CDR3s that were moderately but significantly shorter. A cDNA-based sequencing approach could over-represent cells with high TCR expression. Possible PCR preference for shorter templates applied equally to patients and controls.

Comment on this clone: The antigen is undetermined.

The CDR3 spans 14 residues. Germline assignment: CDR1 SGHRS and CDR2 YFSETQ. The germline V and J ends were trimmed by 4 bases and 0 bases, with 10 bases remaining between them. Of the isolated RNA, all was reverse transcribed, and so the sequenced material was expressed TCRB transcripts. The protocol was immunoSEQ multiplex PCR, while the TCRdb copy is restricted to in-frame clones and leaves out a portion. The profile shows hundreds of thousands of clones, around an eighth of them singletons. Based on CD45RO/CCR7/CD25/CD127/CD95/CD27, CD4+ regulatory, stem cell-like memory, naive and central memory cells were sorted.

What was sequenced was naive CD4+ T cells from blood. This chain joins TRBV5-1 and TRBJ1-1, with D perhaps matching TRBD1 (6 bases). The sequence came from a man aged 18 to 29 with type 1 diabetes. CDR3 sequence reads: CASSPDSLNTEAFF. The CDR3 DNA follows: TGCGCCAGCAGCCCGGACAGTTTGAACACTGAAGCTTTCTTT.